This record concerns one T cell receptor beta chain sequence. Its antigen is unknown. No clone much larger than this one lies a single base away; base qualities are absent. This entry is derived from a study of PD-1 blockade in classical Hodgkin lymphoma (dated by TCRdb to 2018 to 2020). Study-level background: Nivolumab dosing was 3 mg/kg intravenously every 2 weeks, continuing until either disease progression or unacceptable toxicity. A peripheral blood immune signature of response to PD-1 blockade in classical Hodgkin lymphoma was defined using TCR beta sequencing and CyTOF. General findings and caveats noted by the study authors: Only a single clinical trial cohort was studied, and what caused the repertoire differences, possibly disease activity or prior therapy, remained undefined. Baseline TCR diversity was reported to be lower in newly diagnosed patients than in healthy donors and to be lower still in relapsed/refractory patients. A significant rise by C4D1 was seen in CD4+ but not CD8+ TCR diversity (p=0.0027 vs p=0.16), with the rise being most apparent in complete responders (p=0.02). Trial patients achieving complete response had baseline diversity similar to newly diagnosed patients, whereas partial responders and progressors had significantly lower diversity. Lower diversity was observed in patients in whom nivolumab was started less than 1 year after ASCT, and these patients were excluded from later analyses so that confounding by immune reconstitution would be avoided.

Looking up the germline V gene yields CDR1 SGHRS and CDR2 YFSETQ. CDR3 length: 16 amino acids, cysteine to phenylalanine. Solely the CDR3 DNA is kept, with 48 bases framed from the first base. The germline V end is reduced by 3 bases and the J end by 5 bases; junction bases left unmatched: 14. Genomic DNA was extracted with the Qiagen DNeasy kit from unsorted PBMCs and from negatively selected CD4+ and CD8+ fractions. TCR beta CDR3 regions were amplified by immunoSEQ multiplex PCR using primers annealing to V and J segments. A synthetic immune receptor repertoire was used to minimize amplification bias, and any residual bias was removed computationally once sequencing was done. Per the authors' processing: Repertoire diversity was quantified as the Shannon entropy index using custom Python scripts. Unsorted, CD4+ and CD8+ repertoires were analyzed separately, except for combined analyses in which CD4+ and CD8+ sequences were merged in silico. Clonal expansion was defined as a frequency increase of at least 2-fold after treatment compared with C1D1, and clones undetected at baseline were assigned a pseudocount of 0.5. Singleton clones were defined as clones with 0 or 1 copy at C1D1, and non-singleton clones were defined as clones with 2 or more copies. Clones expanded in unsorted samples were annotated as CD4+, CD8+ or unknown by matching protein sequences in sorted samples from the same patient. Wilcoxon tests on paired samples were used to test diversity changes from C1D1 to C4D1. The table comes from immuneACCESS by way of TCRdb, which keeps in-frame sequences with V and J called. Part of the clones is missing from these tables; in studies checked, under half for an unresolved V gene and the rest for unknown reasons. V and J calls and clone size are as listed in that table; D and trimming were resolved from the DNA. The sample has around 7,100 clones on record, more than 60% of them singletons. The ten largest clones add up to over 45% of the sample.

Explained via the paper, the time point label denotes: cycle 1 day 1 (C1D1), immediately before nivolumab initiation. Every trial patient had relapsed following autologous stem cell transplantation, and prior brentuximab vedotin exposure was what differed among cohorts A, B and C. The trial cohort comprised some 60 patients with relapsed/refractory classical Hodgkin lymphoma whose best overall responses were complete response, partial response or progressive disease. In the multi-cohort phase II CheckMate 205 trial, trial patients received single-agent nivolumab. An independent review committee assessed best overall response by applying the 2007 International Working Group response criteria. PBMCs from the trial were collected at three points: immediately before nivolumab initiation (C1D1), and during therapy at cycle 2 day 1 and cycle 4 day 1. After peripheral blood was drawn into 8 mL Vacutainer Cell Preparation Tubes, PBMCs were isolated by centrifugation and then cryopreserved.

The receptor was derived from a human donor with classical Hodgkin lymphoma. The sequence links TRBV5-1 to TRBJ2-7; 7 bases in the junction line up with TRBD2. Here the sequenced sample was peripheral blood mononuclear cells (PBMCs), taken at baseline. The DNA sequence follows: TGCGCCAGCAGCTACCTGGGGGAGGGGACTAAGGACGAGCAGTACTTC. It is translated as CASSYLGEGTKDEQYF.